The source of this T cell receptor (beta chain) is a study of cytomegalovirus exposure and HLA in healthy donors. Broader study findings: V- and J-gene trimming in TCR beta was tied to a missense DCLRE1C variant by an analysis performed later.

Looked up from germline, CDR1 is LNHNV and CDR2 is YYDKDF (reference sequence). With 3 bases removed from V and 4 bases from J, the gap between germline ends came to 8 bases. The CDR3 is 13 amino acids. A word on this clone: Its antigen is still unknown.

Use of 60 Vbeta and 13 Jbeta primers characterized the PCR. The data were produced by immunoSEQ multiplex PCR, yet TCRdb's version contains in-frame clones alone and is incomplete. The sample holds 30,000 to 45,000 clones; about 53% are singletons and the top ten take less than 7%. What was sequenced was PBMCs. V and J are TRBV15 and TRBJ2-3; D unclear. The TCR sequence derives from a woman aged 40 to 50 in good health and CMV-seropositive. The CDR3 DNA is TGTGCCACCAGCAGCGGAGATGCAGATACGCAGTATTTT. Its protein product is CATSSGDADTQYF.